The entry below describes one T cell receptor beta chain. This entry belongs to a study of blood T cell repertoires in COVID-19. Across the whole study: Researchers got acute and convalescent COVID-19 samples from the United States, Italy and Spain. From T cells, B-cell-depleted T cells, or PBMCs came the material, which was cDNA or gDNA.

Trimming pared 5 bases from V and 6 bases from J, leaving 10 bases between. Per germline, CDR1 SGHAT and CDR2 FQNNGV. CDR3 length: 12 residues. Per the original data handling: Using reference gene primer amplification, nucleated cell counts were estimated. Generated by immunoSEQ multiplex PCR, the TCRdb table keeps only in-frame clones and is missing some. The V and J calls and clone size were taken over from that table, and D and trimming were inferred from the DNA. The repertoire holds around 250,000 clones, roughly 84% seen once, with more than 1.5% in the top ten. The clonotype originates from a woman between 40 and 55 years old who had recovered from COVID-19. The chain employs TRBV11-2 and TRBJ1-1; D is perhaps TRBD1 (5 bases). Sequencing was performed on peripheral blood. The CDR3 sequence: CASSQWGAEAFF. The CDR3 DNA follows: TGTGCCAGCAGCCAGTGGGGGGCTGAAGCTTTCTTT.